This T cell receptor beta chain is from a study of liver allograft versus peripheral blood T cells. On the study more broadly: Recipients' peripheral blood served as the comparator for T cell receptor repertoires in transplanted livers.

MiXCR, run by TCRdb on the reads, gives a single entry per CDR3 protein. The table includes roughly 14,000 distinct CDR3 sequences, approximately 22% detected once. General study results and limits: Peripheral blood repertoires reportedly differed from the T cell receptor repertoires found inside liver allografts.

This CDR3 has 15 amino acids. Germline loops: CDR1 LNHDA, CDR2 SQIVND (reference sequence). V was clipped by 1 base and J by 10 bases; unmatched bases: 8. By proportion, this clonotype is medium-sized (0.01 to 0.1%). Its target is unknown. The chain combines TRBV19 with TRBJ1-4, with TRBD1 matching 8 bases. The sequence came from a human patient who had a liver transplant. Some of these T cells may belong to the graft donor. As DNA, the CDR3 is TGTGCCAGTAGTATAGGGACAGGGTCGTCGGGAAAACTGTTTTTT. Protein sequence: CASSIGTGSSGKLFF.